The 10 T cell receptor beta chains below all came from one sample that was sequenced in a study of blood T cells in healthy people across ages (dated by TCRdb to 2014 to 2015). Libraries were prepared through 5' RACE. Sequencing instrument: Illumina HiSeq 2500. A second 7 to 11 cycle PCR used a sample-barcoded 5' primer and a J-beta primer mix. The raw public reads went through TCRdb reprocessing: fastp at Q25, MiXCR clone calling, in-frame beta chains kept. Identical CDR3 proteins give one entry, which carries the most common genes and DNA. Present in this sample are around 1.5 million distinct CDR3 sequences, roughly a third of which were seen just once. The top ten constitute around 11% of the sample. The sample consisted of blood. These receptors were collected from a woman in her twenties or thirties in good health.

This clonotype was counted ten times or more. The chain combines TRBV5-5 with TRBJ2-5; 7 nucleotides line up with TRBD2. This CDR3 has 17 residues. V lost 3 bases, J lost 4 bases, and 15 bases stayed unmatched. Germline lookup yields CDR1 SGHKS and CDR2 YYEKEE (reference sequence). In nucleotides, the CDR3 is TGTGCCAGCAGCTCGGTTTTGGCAGGGAGGGCAGCAGAGACCCAGTACTTC. Protein product: CASSSVLAGRAAETQYF.

This rearrangement joins TRBV15 to TRBJ2-7, with 8 bases that match TRBD2. Trimming cost V 6 bases and J 5 bases; bases outside gene matches: 9. Germline CDR1 LNHNV, CDR2 YYDKDF (reference sequence). CDR3 length: 14 residues. CDR3 in DNA: TGTGCCACCAGAGTGGGCGGGGGGCGGAACGAGCAGTACTTC. This encodes CATRVGGGRNEQYF.

This clonotype was seen a few times. The chain couples TRBV27 to TRBJ2-6, with D possibly matching TRBD2 (5 bases). This CDR3 contains 18 residues. Trimming removed 5 bases at V and 0 bases at J, with 17 bases between. In germline, CDR1 is MNHEY, CDR2 SMNVEV (reference sequence). CDR3 DNA sequence: TGTGCCAGCAGTCCGAGGGCGATACTCAACTCTGGGGCCAACGTCCTGACTTTC. Encoded protein: CASSPRAILNSGANVLTF.

Remarks on this clonotype: The junction differs from germline at one of its ends, possibly a read error. The chain joins TRBV29-1 to TRBJ2-5; D tentatively reads TRBD1 or TRBD2 (5 bases each). This CDR3 has 13 residues. The V gene's germline CDR1 is SQVTM and CDR2 ANQGSEA. The CDR3 nucleotides are TGCAGCGTTGAAGTCGTTGGGGGTGAGACCCAGTTTTTC. Amino acid sequence: CSVEVVGGETQFF.

This clonotype showed up just a few times. The chain combines TRBV6-5 with TRBJ2-7; 10 bases fit TRBD2. With V trimmed by 2 bases and J by 7 bases, 5 bases remained unmatched. Germline lookup yields CDR1 MNHEY and CDR2 SVGAGI. The CDR3 totals 14 residues. CDR3 sequence (DNA): TGTGCCAGCAGTTACAGCGGGGGGGCCTTTGAGCAGTACTTC. Its protein is CASSYSGGAFEQYF.

The sample holds many counts of this clonotype. The chain uses TRBV7-2 and TRBJ2-5, with TRBD2 as a possible D gene (5 bases). The germline gives CDR1 SGHTA, CDR2 FQGNSA. Between the trimmed V and J ends, which lost 2 bases and 3 bases, there was a span of 10 bases. CDR3 length: 14 residues. CDR3 sequence (DNA): TGTGCCAGCAGCTTAAAACTAGGAAAAGAGACCCAGTACTTC. As protein: CASSLKLGKETQYF.

This clonotype was seen more than once but under ten times. The rearrangement joins TRBV7-2 to TRBJ2-7; 10 bases map to TRBD2. Germline V gives CDR1 SGHTA, CDR2 FQGNSA. The CDR3 has 15 amino acids. Trimming took 5 bases from V and 2 from J; bases not matched to a gene: 6. CDR3 DNA: TGTGCCAGCAGCCAGGGACTAGCGATCACCTACGAGCAGTACTTC. Its translation is CASSQGLAITYEQYF.

This clonotype occurred a few times. The chain recombines TRBV7-9 with TRBJ1-6; no clear D. The CDR3 has 13 residues. V was clipped by 2 bases and J by 9 bases, with 8 bases between them. Per the germline V gene, CDR1 is SEHNR and CDR2 is FQNEAQ (reference sequence). The CDR3 sequence is CASSLQESSPLHF. CDR3 DNA: TGTGCCAGCAGCTTACAAGAGAGTTCACCCCTCCACTTT.

On this clonotype: One end of the junction fails to match germline, which may point to a read error. The chain joins TRBV3-1 to TRBJ2-7, with 10 bases matching TRBD2. CDR1 and CDR2 (germline): LGHDT, YNNKEL (reference sequence). This CDR3 is 14 amino acids long. The CDR3 DNA reads TGTACCAGCAGCTCGCCTAGCGGGAGCTACGAGCAGTACTTC. Translating it yields CTSSSPSGSYEQYF.

This clonotype has ten or more counts. V usage is TRBV27 and J usage is TRBJ1-2; possibly TRBD1 for D (5 bases). With 5 bases removed from V and 7 bases from J, the gap between germline ends came to 8 bases. CDR1 and CDR2 from the germline V gene are MNHEY and SMNVEV (reference sequence). The CDR3 has 11 residues. The CDR3 DNA sequence: TGTGCCAGCAGTCCAGGGAGTGGCTACACCTTC. It yields the protein CASSPGSGYTF.